This T cell receptor (beta chain) was captured in a study of blood T cell repertoires in COVID-19. The repertoire was sequenced with immunoSEQ multiplex PCR; TCRdb's copy has only in-frame clones and lacks some. Among around 620,000 clones listed, about nine tenths were seen once. The germline V gene encodes CDR1 SGHAT and CDR2 FQNNGV. This CDR3 comprises 16 residues. With V trimmed by 2 bases and J by 2 bases, 7 bases remained unmatched. This receptor was identified in a woman between 18 and 30 years old with acute or convalescent COVID-19. The specimen was peripheral blood. This chain links TRBV11-2 with TRBJ2-7; 9 bases map to TRBD1. CDR3 sequence reads: CASSLFRDRAAYEQYF. CDR3 in DNA: TGTGCCAGCAGCTTATTTCGGGACAGGGCGGCCTACGAGCAGTACTTC. The variable domain in full, completed from reference TRBV11-2 and TRBJ2-7, reads EAGVAQSPRYKIIEKRQSVAFWCNPISGHATLYWYQQILGQGPKLLIQFQNNGVVDDSQLPKDRFSAERLKGVDSTLKIQPAKLEDSAVYLCASSLFRDRAAYEQYFGPGTRLTVT.